This TCR beta chain derives from a study of OX40 agonist ivuxolimab in advanced cancers. The length of the CDR3 is 11 residues. Trimming stripped 6 bases from V and 7 bases from J, with 13 bases between. CDR1 DFQATT and CDR2 SNEGSKA come from the germline V gene (reference sequence). Data came from immunoSEQ multiplex PCR; TCRdb stores just in-frame clones and leaves some out. The sample consists of about 93,000 clones, 89% of them appearing once. Source: CD4+ or CD8+ T cells sorted from blood, taken in a trial of the OX40 agonist ivuxolimab. The chain is built from TRBV20-1 and TRBJ2-7; no definite D call. This sequence originates from an adult with an advanced solid tumor such as melanoma, head and neck, liver or kidney cancer. CDR3 in DNA: TGCAGTGCCAGTAGGGTGGGGGAGCAGTACTTC. Translating gives CSASRVGEQYF.